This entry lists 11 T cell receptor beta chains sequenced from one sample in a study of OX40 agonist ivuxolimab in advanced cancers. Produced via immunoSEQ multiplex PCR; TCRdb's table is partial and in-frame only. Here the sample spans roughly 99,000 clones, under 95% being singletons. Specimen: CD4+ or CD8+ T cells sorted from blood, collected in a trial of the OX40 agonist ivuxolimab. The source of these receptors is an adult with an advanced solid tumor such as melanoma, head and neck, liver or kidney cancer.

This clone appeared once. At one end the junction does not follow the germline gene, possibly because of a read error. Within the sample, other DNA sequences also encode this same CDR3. The CDR3 DNA sequence: TGTGCCAGTAGTATAGATCCCCCTCGGGGTAGGGGGACTGAAGCCTTCTTT. Translating gives CASSIDPPRGRGTEAFF. This rearrangement joins TRBV19 to TRBJ1-1; a weak D match, TRBD1 (6 bases). The CDR3 covers 17 residues. CDR1 LNHDA and CDR2 SQIVND come from the germline V gene (reference sequence). Based on the CDR3 plus reference TRBV19 and TRBJ1-1, the full variable domain is DGGITQSPKYLFRKEGQNVTLSCEQNLNHDAMYWYRQDPGQGLRLIYYSQIVNDFQKGDIAEGYSVSREKKESFPLTVTSAQKNPTAFYLCASSIDPPRGRGTEAFFGQGTRLTVV.

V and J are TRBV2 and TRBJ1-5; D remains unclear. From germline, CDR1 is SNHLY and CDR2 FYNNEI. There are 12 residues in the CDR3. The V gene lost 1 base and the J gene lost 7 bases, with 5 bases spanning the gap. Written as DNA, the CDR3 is TGTGCCAGCAGTGAAGTTGACCAGCCCCAGCATTTT. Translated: CASSEVDQPQHF.

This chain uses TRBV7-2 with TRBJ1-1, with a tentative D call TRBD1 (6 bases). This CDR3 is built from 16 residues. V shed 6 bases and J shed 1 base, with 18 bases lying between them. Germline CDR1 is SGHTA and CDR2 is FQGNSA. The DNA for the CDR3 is TGTGCCAGCAGTCGTCAGGGGTCGGGAGGGAACACTGAAGCTTTCTTT. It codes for CASSRQGSGGNTEAFF. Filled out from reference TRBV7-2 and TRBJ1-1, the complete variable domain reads GAGVSQSPSNKVTEKGKDVELRCDPISGHTALYWYRQSLGQGLEFLIYFQGNSAPDKSGLPSDRFSAERTGGSVSTLTIQRTQQEDSAVYLCASSRQGSGGNTEAFFGQGTRLTVV.

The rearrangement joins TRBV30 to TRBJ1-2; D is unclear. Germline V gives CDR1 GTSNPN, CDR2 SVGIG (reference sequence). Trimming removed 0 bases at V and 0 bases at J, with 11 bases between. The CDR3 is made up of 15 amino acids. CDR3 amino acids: CAWSVSQDSNYGYTF. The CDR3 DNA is TGTGCCTGGAGTGTCTCCCAGGACTCTAACTATGGCTACACCTTC.

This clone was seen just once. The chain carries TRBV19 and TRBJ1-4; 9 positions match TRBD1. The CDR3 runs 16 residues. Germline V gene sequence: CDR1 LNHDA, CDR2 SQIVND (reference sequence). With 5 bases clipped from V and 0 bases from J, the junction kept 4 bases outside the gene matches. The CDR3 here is CASSDRGTPTNEKLFF. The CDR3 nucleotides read TGTGCCAGTAGTGACAGGGGGACTCCAACTAATGAAAAACTGTTTTTT.

CDR3 nucleotides: TGTGCCAGTAAGGCAGATGAAGCTTTCTTT. Protein sequence: CASKADEAFF. The chain recombines TRBV19 with TRBJ1-1; no definite D call. The V gene's germline CDR1 is LNHDA and CDR2 SQIVND (reference sequence). The CDR3 is 10 amino acids. V was pared by 7 bases and J by 7 bases, with 7 bases between.

The CDR3 loop is CASSPVTGGSTEAFF. DNA of the CDR3: TGTGCCAGCTCACCGGTTACAGGGGGAAGTACTGAAGCTTTCTTT. J is TRBJ1-1 and V is TRBV18; 8 bases align to TRBD1. This CDR3 has 15 residues. Germline V CDR1 and CDR2: KGHSH, LQKENI. V dropped 3 bases and J dropped 5; count of bases not matched to a gene: 8. Full variable domain (outside the CDR3, taken from reference TRBV18 and TRBJ1-1): NAGVMQNPRHLVRRRGQEARLRCSPMKGHSHVYWYRQLPEEGLKFMVYLQKENIIDESGMPKERFSAEFPKEGPSILRIQQVVRGDSAAYFCASSPVTGGSTEAFFGQGTRLTVV.

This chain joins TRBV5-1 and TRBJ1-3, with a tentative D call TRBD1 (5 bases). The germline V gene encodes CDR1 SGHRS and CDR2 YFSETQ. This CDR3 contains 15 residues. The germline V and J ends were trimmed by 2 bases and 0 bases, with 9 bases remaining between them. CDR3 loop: CASSFGQGSGNTIYF. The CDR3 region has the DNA TGCGCCAGCAGCTTCGGGCAGGGCTCTGGAAACACCATATATTTT. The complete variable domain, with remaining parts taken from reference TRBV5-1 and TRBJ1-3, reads KAGVTQTPRYLIKTRGQQVTLSCSPISGHRSVSWYQQTPGQGLQFLFEYFSETQRNKGNFPGRFSGRQFSNSRSEMNVSTLELGDSALYLCASSFGQGSGNTIYFGEGSWLTVV.

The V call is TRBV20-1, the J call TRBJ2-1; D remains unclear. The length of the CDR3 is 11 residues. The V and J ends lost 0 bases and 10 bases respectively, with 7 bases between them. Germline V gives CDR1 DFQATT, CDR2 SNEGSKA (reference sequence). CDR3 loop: CSARDFREQFF. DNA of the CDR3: TGCAGTGCTAGAGATTTTCGGGAGCAGTTCTTC.

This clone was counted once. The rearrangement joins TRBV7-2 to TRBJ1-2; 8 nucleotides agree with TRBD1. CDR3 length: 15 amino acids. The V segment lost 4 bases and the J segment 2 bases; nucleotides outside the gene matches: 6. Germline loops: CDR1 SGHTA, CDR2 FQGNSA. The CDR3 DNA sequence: TGTGCCAGCAGCTCCTTCCAGGGGGCGAACTATGGCTACACCTTC. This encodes CASSSFQGANYGYTF.

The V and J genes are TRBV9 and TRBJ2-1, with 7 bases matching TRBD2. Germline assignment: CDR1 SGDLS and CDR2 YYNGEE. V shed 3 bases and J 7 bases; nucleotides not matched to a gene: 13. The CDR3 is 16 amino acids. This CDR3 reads CASSGLLGGSGNEQFF. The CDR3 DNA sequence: TGTGCCAGCAGCGGTTTGTTGGGAGGGTCCGGGAATGAGCAGTTCTTC.